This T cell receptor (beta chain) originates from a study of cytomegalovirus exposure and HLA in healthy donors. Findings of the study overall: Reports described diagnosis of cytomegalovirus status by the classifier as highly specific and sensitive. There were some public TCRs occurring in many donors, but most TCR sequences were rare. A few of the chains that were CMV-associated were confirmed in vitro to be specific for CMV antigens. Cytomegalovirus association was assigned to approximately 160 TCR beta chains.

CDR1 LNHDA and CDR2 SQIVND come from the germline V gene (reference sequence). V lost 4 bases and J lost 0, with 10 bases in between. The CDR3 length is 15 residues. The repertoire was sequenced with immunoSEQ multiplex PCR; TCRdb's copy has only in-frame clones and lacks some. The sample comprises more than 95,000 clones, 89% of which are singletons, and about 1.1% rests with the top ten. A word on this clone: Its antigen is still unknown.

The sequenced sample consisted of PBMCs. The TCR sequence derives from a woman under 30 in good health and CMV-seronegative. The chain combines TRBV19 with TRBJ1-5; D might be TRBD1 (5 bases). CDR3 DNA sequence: TGTGCCAGTAGTAGCCAGGGATTTAGCAATCAGCCCCAGCATTTT. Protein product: CASSSQGFSNQPQHF.